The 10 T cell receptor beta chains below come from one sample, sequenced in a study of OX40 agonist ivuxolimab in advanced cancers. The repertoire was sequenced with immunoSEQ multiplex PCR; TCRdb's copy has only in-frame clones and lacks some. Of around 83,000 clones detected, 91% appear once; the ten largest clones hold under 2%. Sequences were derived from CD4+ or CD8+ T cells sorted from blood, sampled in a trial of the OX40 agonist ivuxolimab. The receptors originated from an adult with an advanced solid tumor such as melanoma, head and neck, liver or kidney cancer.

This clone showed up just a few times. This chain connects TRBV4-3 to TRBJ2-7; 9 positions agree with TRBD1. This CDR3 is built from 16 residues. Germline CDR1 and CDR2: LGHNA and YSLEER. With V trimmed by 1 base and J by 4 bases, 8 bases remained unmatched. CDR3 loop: CASSQVTGQGEYEQYF. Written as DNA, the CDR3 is TGCGCCAGCAGCCAAGTGACGGGACAGGGAGAATACGAGCAGTACTTC.

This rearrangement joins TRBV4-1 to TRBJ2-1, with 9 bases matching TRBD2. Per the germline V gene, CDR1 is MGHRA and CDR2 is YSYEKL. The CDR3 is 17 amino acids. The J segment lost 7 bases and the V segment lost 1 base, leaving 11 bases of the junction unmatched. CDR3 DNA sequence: TGCGCCAGCAGCCAAGTAGTTCTAGCGGGAAAGATGAATGAGCAGTTCTTC. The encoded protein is CASSQVVLAGKMNEQFF.

This chain's CDR3 is CASRRGSSLAGGRGETQYF. CDR3 sequence (DNA): TGTGCCAGCAGACGGGGGAGTTCTCTAGCGGGAGGCCGGGGGGAGACCCAGTACTTC. V usage is TRBV2 and J usage is TRBJ2-5, with TRBD2 matching over 11 bases. V gave up 6 bases and J gave up 5 bases; unmatched junction bases: 20. From germline, CDR1 is SNHLY and CDR2 FYNNEI. The CDR3 totals 19 residues.

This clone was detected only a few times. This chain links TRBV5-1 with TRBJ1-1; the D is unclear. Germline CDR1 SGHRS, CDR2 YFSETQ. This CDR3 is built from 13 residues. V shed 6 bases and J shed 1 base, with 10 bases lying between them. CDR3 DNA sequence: TGCGCCAGCACAGTCAGAGGGAACACTGAAGCTTTCTTT. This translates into CASTVRGNTEAFF.

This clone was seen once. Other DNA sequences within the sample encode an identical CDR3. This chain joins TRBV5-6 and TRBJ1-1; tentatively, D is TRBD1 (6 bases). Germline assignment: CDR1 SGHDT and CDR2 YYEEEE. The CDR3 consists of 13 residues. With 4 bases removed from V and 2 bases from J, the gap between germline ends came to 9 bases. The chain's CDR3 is CASSLQGNTEAFF. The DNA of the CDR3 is TGTGCCAGCAGCCTACAGGGAAACACTGAAGCTTTCTTT.

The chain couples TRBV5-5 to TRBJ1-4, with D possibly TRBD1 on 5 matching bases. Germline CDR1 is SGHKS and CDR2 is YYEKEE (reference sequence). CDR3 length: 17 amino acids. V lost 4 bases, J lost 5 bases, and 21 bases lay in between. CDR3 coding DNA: TGTGCCAGCAGCCGAGGTGAGGGACCAACGCCCAATGAAAAACTGTTTTTT. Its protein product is CASSRGEGPTPNEKLFF.

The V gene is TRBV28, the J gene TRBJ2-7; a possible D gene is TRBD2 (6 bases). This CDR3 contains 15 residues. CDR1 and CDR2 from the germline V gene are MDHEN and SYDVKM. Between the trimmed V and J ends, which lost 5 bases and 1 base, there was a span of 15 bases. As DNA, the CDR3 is TGTGCCAGCAGTGGGGGGTCAGGGCTGTCCTACGAGCAGTACTTC. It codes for CASSGGSGLSYEQYF.

The CDR3 DNA reads TGCAGCGTTGAAGGGCTAGGGTACGAGCAGTACTTC. Protein sequence: CSVEGLGYEQYF. V is TRBV29-1 and J is TRBJ2-7; D call uncertain. Between the trimmed V and J ends, which lost 1 base and 4 bases, there was a span of 8 bases. From germline, CDR1 is SQVTM and CDR2 ANQGSEA. CDR3 length: 12 residues.

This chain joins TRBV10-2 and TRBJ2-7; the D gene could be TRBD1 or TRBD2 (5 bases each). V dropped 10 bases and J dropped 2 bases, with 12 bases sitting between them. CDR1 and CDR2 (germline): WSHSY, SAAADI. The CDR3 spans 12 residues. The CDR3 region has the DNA TGCGCCACCAGGGACCAGACCTACGAGCAGTACTTC. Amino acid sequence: CATRDQTYEQYF.

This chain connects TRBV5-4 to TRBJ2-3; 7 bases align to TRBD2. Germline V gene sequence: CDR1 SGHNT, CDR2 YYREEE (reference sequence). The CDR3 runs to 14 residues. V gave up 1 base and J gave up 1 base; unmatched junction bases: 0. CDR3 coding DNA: TGTGCCAGCAGCTTGCGGGAGGGCACAGATACGCAGTATTTT. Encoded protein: CASSLREGTDTQYF.